These T cell receptor beta chains were read from a single sample in a study of T cells in localized non-small cell lung cancer. Profiled with immunoSEQ multiplex PCR; TCRdb holds only in-frame clones, not every one. Of tens of thousands of clones in the sample, approximately 84% were seen once. Sample: peripheral blood, taken before any cancer treatment. These receptors were obtained from a male donor aged 60 or over with stage III lung adenocarcinoma. Each CDR3 is given with its conserved first and last residue. The D gene is left open where the match is weak. Size tells how often a clone was seen (once, few, many) or the class of an expanded clone, and some rows leave it out.

D gene	V gene	J gene	clone size	CDR3 DNA	CDR3 protein
NA	TRBV7-8	TRBJ1-1	NA	TGTGCCAGCAGCTTAGCCAGAGAAGAAGCTTTCTTT	CASSLAREEAFF
TRBD1	TRBV29-1	TRBJ2-1	NA	TGCAGCTCCAGGCCCGGGACAGGGATCAATGAGCAGTTCTTC	CSSRPGTGINEQFF
NA	TRBV27	TRBJ1-6	NA	TGTGCCAGCAGTTTCGCGGATCCAGGGAACTCACCCCTCCACTTT	CASSFADPGNSPLHF
NA	TRBV4-1	TRBJ1-5	NA	TGCGCCAGCAGCCAAGGACACAATAATCAGCCCCAGCATTTT	CASSQGHNNQPQHF
NA	TRBV7-9	TRBJ2-7	few	TGTGCCAGCAGCCCCCCGGGGACCTACGAGCAGTACTTC	CASSPPGTYEQYF
NA	TRBV7-2	TRBJ2-1	once	TGTGCCAGCAGCTTAGTGGTAGGGCCAGGTGAGCAGTTCTTC	CASSLVVGPGEQFF
TRBD2	TRBV7-2	TRBJ2-1	NA	TGTGCCAGCAGCGAAACTAGCGGGAGCTTCCATGAGCAGTTCTTC	CASSETSGSFHEQFF
NA	TRBV6-1	TRBJ2-3	NA	TGTGCCAGCAGTGCCCTCGGCGGAAATACAGATACGCAGTATTTT	CASSALGGNTDTQYF
TRBD1	TRBV27	TRBJ1-1	NA	TGTGCCAGCAGTAAATACGGGACAGAACTCCGCAACACTGAAGCTTTCTTT	CASSKYGTELRNTEAFF
TRBD1	TRBV23-1	TRBJ1-5	NA	TGCGCCAGCAGTCCCCGGTCAGGGGACAGTGGCAATCAGCCCCAGCATTTT	CASSPRSGDSGNQPQHF
NA	TRBV20-1	TRBJ2-3	NA	TGCAGTGCTAGGGTTGGGGATACGCAGTATTTT	CSARVGDTQYF
NA	TRBV5-5	TRBJ1-4	NA	TGTGCCAGCAGCCGCCGCATTAATGAAAAACTGTTTTTT	CASSRRINEKLFF
TRBD1	TRBV9	TRBJ1-2	few	TGTGCCAGCAGCGCGACAGGGTCTAACTATGGCTACACCTTC	CASSATGSNYGYTF
TRBD2	TRBV7-3	TRBJ2-5	NA	TGTGCCAGCAGCTTTTCGACTAGCGGGGGGGCAGAGACCCAGTACTTC	CASSFSTSGGAETQYF
NA	TRBV27	TRBJ1-1	NA	TGTGCCAGCAGTTTATCCTATCAGAGGAACACTGAAGCTTTCTTT	CASSLSYQRNTEAFF
TRBD1	TRBV28	TRBJ1-2	NA	TGTGCCAGCATTGACCGGACAGGCAGTTACTATGGCTACACCTTC	CASIDRTGSYYGYTF
TRBD2	TRBV5-4	TRBJ2-7	NA	TGTGCCAGCAGCTTGGCGAGCGGGAGAGGGTACGAGCAGTACTTC	CASSLASGRGYEQYF